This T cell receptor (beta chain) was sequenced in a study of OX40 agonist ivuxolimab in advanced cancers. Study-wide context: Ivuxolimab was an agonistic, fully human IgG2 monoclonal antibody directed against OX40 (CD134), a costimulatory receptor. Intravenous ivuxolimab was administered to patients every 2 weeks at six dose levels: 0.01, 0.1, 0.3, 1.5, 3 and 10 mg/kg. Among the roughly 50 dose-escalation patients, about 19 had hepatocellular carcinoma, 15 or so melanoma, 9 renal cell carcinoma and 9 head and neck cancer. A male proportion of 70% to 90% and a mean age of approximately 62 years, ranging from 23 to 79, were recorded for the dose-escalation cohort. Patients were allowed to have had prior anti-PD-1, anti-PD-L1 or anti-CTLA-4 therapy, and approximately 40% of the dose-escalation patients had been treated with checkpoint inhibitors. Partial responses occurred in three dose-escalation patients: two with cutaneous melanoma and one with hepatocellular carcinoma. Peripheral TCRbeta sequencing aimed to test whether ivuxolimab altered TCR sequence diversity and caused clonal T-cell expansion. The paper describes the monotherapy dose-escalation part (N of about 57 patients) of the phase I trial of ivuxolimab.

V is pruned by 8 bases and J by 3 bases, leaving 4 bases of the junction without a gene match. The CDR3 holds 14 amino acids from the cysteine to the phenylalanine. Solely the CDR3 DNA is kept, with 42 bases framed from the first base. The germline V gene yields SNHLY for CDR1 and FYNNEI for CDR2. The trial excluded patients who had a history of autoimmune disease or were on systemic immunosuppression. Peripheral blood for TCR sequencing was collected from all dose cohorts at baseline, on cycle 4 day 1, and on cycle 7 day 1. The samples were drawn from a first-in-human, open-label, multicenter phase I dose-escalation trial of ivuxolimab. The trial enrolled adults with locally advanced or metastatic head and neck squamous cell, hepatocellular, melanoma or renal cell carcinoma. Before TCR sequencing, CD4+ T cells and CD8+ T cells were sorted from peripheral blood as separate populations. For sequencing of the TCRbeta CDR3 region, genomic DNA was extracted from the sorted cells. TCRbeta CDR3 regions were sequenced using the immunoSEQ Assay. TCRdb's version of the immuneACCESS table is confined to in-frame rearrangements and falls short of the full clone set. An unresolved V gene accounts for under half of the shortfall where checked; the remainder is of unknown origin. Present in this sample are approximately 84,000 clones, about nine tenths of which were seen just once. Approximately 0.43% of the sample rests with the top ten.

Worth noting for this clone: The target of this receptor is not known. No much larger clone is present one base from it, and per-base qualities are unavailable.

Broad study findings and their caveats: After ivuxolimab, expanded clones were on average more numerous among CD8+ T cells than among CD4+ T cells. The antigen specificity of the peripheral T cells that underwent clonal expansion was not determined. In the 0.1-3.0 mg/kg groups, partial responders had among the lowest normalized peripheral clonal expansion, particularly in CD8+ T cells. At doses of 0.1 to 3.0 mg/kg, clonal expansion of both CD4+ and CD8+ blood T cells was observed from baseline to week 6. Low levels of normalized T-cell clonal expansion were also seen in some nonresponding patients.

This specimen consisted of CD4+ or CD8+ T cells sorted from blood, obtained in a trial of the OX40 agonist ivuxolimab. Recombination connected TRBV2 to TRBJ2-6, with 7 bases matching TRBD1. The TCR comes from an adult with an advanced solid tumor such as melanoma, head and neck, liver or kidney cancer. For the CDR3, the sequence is CASGQVGGANVLTF. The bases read TGTGCCAGCGGACAGGTCGGTGGGGCCAACGTCCTGACTTTC.